The text below deals with one T cell receptor (beta chain). Its cognate antigen is unknown. This entry comes from a study of shared clonotypes between healthy human individuals. The overall study: Ranging from 18 to 49 in age, donors were two women and three men.

This CDR3 comprises 14 residues. The germline V gene encodes CDR1 MNHNS and CDR2 SASEGT. V lost 7 bases and J 5 bases, leaving 14 bases between the germline ends. Broader study findings: Represented genetic and exposure-history diversity was restricted by having few donors.

Around 300 ng DNA, roughly 27,000 T cell genomes, went into unsorted PBMC replicate PCRs. TCRdb's copy holds only in-frame clones and misses some; the assay was immunoSEQ multiplex PCR. The sample has about 480,000 clones; about three quarters are singletons. The receptor was isolated from a woman in her 40s in good health. Some clones in this sample may be carry-over from other donors' samples. The V call is TRBV6-1, the J call TRBJ2-2; maybe TRBD2 (5 bases). The sample taken for sequencing was PBMCs. CDR3 loop: CASIGLPDTGELFF. The CDR3 coding sequence is TGTGCCAGCATAGGACTCCCGGATACCGGGGAGCTGTTTTTT.